Each of the 5 T cell receptor beta chains below was sequenced from the same sample in a study of blood T cell repertoires in COVID-19. Assay used: immunoSEQ multiplex PCR; TCRdb lists only in-frame clones, some missing. The sample includes a few hundred thousand clones, about 87% seen only once; the top ten take approximately 1.8%. Sequencing was carried out using peripheral blood. These receptors came from a man aged 70 or older with acute or convalescent COVID-19.

The genes are TRBV4-1 and TRBJ2-7; the match to TRBD2 covers 7 bases. CDR3 length: 17 residues. Germline CDR1 reads MGHRA; CDR2 reads YSYEKL. J was trimmed by 0 bases and V by 1 base; bases with no gene match: 9. The CDR3 spells CASSQGIQAGASYEQYF. CDR3 in DNA: TGCGCCAGCAGCCAAGGCATTCAGGCGGGAGCCTCCTACGAGCAGTACTTC.

V usage is TRBV9 and J usage is TRBJ2-7; 8 bases are a match to TRBD1. This CDR3 contains 17 residues. Germline V CDR1 and CDR2: SGDLS, YYNGEE. Unmatched junction bases numbered 18, after V lost 3 bases and J lost 7 bases. The CDR3 here is CASSAGGGRAYVFEQYF. CDR3 nucleotides: TGTGCCAGCAGCGCAGGGGGCGGACGAGCTTACGTATTTGAGCAGTACTTC.

The chain couples TRBV7-9 to TRBJ1-4; 10 bases align to TRBD1. CDR1 is SEHNR, CDR2 FQNEAQ, per germline (reference sequence). J lost 0 bases, V lost 4 bases, and 8 bases had no gene match. This CDR3 comprises 18 residues. The CDR3, as DNA: TGTGCCAGCAGCTCGCTCCGGGACAGGGGTGCAACTAATGAAAAACTGTTTTTT. Translated: CASSSLRDRGATNEKLFF.

This clone was counted a few times. The chain carries TRBV3-1 (or the pseudogene TRBV3-2) and TRBJ2-1, with D unresolved. This CDR3 is 13 amino acids long. Germline CDR1 reads LGHDT; CDR2 reads YNNKEL (reference sequence). V was clipped by 6 bases and J by 4 bases, with 10 bases between them. The CDR3 loop is CASSPTEYNEQFF. The CDR3 region has the DNA TGTGCCAGCAGTCCTACCGAGTACAATGAGCAGTTCTTC.

The chain uses TRBV5-6 and TRBJ2-5; TRBD2 agrees at 10 bases. This CDR3 spans 16 amino acids. Per germline, CDR1 SGHDT and CDR2 YYEEEE. J lost 5 bases, V lost 0 bases, and 7 bases had no gene match. CDR3 loop: CASSLVSSGRGETQYF. The CDR3 DNA is TGTGCCAGCAGCTTGGTATCCAGCGGGAGGGGGGAGACCCAGTACTTC.